Below are 31 T cell receptor beta chains sequenced from a single sample in a study of T cell changes during pregnancy in multiple sclerosis. The repertoire was sequenced with immunoSEQ multiplex PCR; TCRdb's copy has only in-frame clones and lacks some. The table lists tens of thousands of clones, approximately 92% of them singletons. Specimen: peripheral blood, collected in the third trimester of pregnancy. The receptor set was obtained from a female donor in good health, enrolled as a control in a pregnancy study.

The V gene is TRBV11-1, the J gene TRBJ2-1, with unresolved D. There are 15 residues in the CDR3. The germline V gene encodes CDR1 SGHAT and CDR2 FQDESV (reference sequence). The V end lost 8 bases, the J end lost 1 base, and 15 bases lay between the germline ends. CDR3 sequence: CASGSRSSSYNEQFF. The CDR3 DNA reads TGTGCCAGCGGTAGCCGGAGCTCATCCTACAATGAGCAGTTCTTC.

In regard to this clone: Relative to the germline gene, one junction end is altered; a read error may explain this. V and J are TRBV7-7 and TRBJ2-2; D is possibly TRBD1 (6 bases). This CDR3 is built from 14 residues. The germline V gene has CDR1 SSHAT and CDR2 FNYEAQ (reference sequence). The DNA of the CDR3 is TGTGCTAGCAGCCCGACAGGATACACCGGGGAGCTGTTTTTT. Protein sequence: CASSPTGYTGELFF.

This clone was detected once. The chain employs TRBV19 and TRBJ1-2; perhaps TRBD1 as D (5 bases). The V and J ends lost 5 bases and 4 bases respectively, with 11 bases between them. The germline gives CDR1 LNHDA, CDR2 SQIVND (reference sequence). The CDR3 covers 13 residues. The CDR3 protein is CASSHDRSYGYTF. The CDR3 DNA sequence: TGTGCCAGTAGTCATGACAGAAGCTATGGCTACACCTTC.

V gene TRBV6-5 combines with J gene TRBJ2-3, with 12 bases that match TRBD1. The CDR3 has 16 residues. V gave up 0 bases and J gave up 5 bases; unmatched junction bases: 3. The germline gives CDR1 MNHEY, CDR2 SVGAGI. In DNA, the CDR3 is TGTGCCAGCAGTTACTCGGGGACAGGGGGCCGAGATACGCAGTATTTT. Translating gives CASSYSGTGGRDTQYF.

This clone was detected once. The rearrangement joins TRBV7-2 to TRBJ2-1; 9 bases map to TRBD2. The CDR3 runs 15 residues. V lost 1 base, J lost 2 bases, and 0 bases stayed unmatched. The germline V gene encodes CDR1 SGHTA and CDR2 FQGNSA. The CDR3 sequence: CASSLGLAAYNEQFF. CDR3 DNA sequence: TGTGCCAGCAGCTTAGGACTAGCGGCCTACAATGAGCAGTTCTTC.

This rearrangement joins TRBV6-1 to TRBJ2-7; 8 bases fit TRBD1. The CDR3 spans 15 residues. The junction had 13 bases not matched to a gene; V was cut back by 5 bases and J by 7 bases. Germline V CDR1 and CDR2: MNHNS, SASEGT. The CDR3 spells CASSIGGRGRGEQYF. In nucleotides, the CDR3 is TGTGCCAGCAGTATCGGAGGCAGGGGGCGAGGAGAGCAGTACTTC.

The chain couples TRBV9 to TRBJ2-1, with 11 positions matching TRBD2. CDR1 is SGDLS, CDR2 YYNGEE, per germline. The CDR3 extends over 15 amino acids. V lost 3 bases to trimming and J lost 6 bases; unmatched junction nucleotides: 5. The CDR3 coding sequence is TGTGCCAGCAGCGACGGGACTAGCGGAATCAATGAGCAGTTCTTC. Translating gives CASSDGTSGINEQFF.

The CDR3 nucleotides read TGTGCCAGCAGCCCAGCGGATCTCCCAACAGATACGCAGTATTTT. Protein sequence: CASSPADLPTDTQYF. This rearrangement joins TRBV7-3 to TRBJ2-3, with D maybe TRBD2 (5 bases). This CDR3 comprises 15 residues. V was pared by 5 bases and J by 3 bases, with 15 bases between. Per germline, CDR1 SGHTA and CDR2 FQGTGA.

CDR3 in DNA: TGTGCCAGCTCGGGACATACGTTTGGCTACACCTTC. Encoded protein: CASSGHTFGYTF. The rearrangement uses TRBV28 and TRBJ1-2; D is perhaps TRBD1 (6 bases). Germline V gene data show CDR1 as MDHEN and CDR2 as SYDVKM. The CDR3 totals 12 residues. V was cut by 8 bases and J by 7 bases, with 14 bases left in between.

The genes are TRBV14 and TRBJ1-1; D is undetermined. CDR1 and CDR2 (germline): SGHDN, FVKESK. This CDR3 has 15 residues. V was clipped by 2 bases and J by 7 bases, with 17 bases between them. The CDR3 spells CASSQRSVGTVEAFF. For the CDR3, the DNA is TGTGCCAGCAGCCAAAGATCGGTGGGCACAGTTGAAGCTTTCTTT.

This clone turned up a few times. The rearrangement links TRBV6-5 to TRBJ2-1; TRBD2 might be the D (6 bases). Trimming left V 11 bases short and J 2 bases short, with 13 bases between. CDR3 length equals 13 residues. Looked up from germline, CDR1 is MNHEY and CDR2 is SVGAGI. The CDR3 spells CAPEEGTYNEQFF. As DNA, the CDR3 is TGTGCCCCGGAGGAGGGCACCTACAATGAGCAGTTCTTC.

V is TRBV5-1 and J is TRBJ2-5, with TRBD2 matching 11 bases. Germline CDR1 SGHRS, CDR2 YFSETQ. V was clipped by 0 bases and J by 2 bases; unmatched bases: 3. The CDR3 is 16 amino acids. The DNA of the CDR3 is TGCGCCAGCAGCTTGGGGGGACTAGCGGATCAAGAGACCCAGTACTTC. It translates to CASSLGGLADQETQYF.

The chain couples TRBV4-3 to TRBJ1-1; D is undetermined. V lost 1 base, J lost 0 bases, and 3 bases lay in between. Germline-derived CDR1 and CDR2 are LGHNA and YSLEER. The CDR3 consists of 13 residues. The CDR3 region has the DNA TGCGCCAGCAGCCAAGTCATGAACACTGAAGCTTTCTTT. Translating it yields CASSQVMNTEAFF.

V usage is TRBV27 and J usage is TRBJ2-4; TRBD2 matches at 8 bases. This CDR3 has 19 residues. The V gene's germline CDR1 is MNHEY and CDR2 SMNVEV (reference sequence). V shed 5 bases, J shed 0 bases, and the junction held 15 bases outside the gene matches. As DNA, the CDR3 is TGTGCCAGCAGTCCGCATCCGGGACTAGGTCTACTAGCCAAAAACATTCAGTACTTC. Its translation is CASSPHPGLGLLAKNIQYF.

The genes are TRBV7-3 and TRBJ2-1, with 8 nucleotides matching TRBD2. Germline CDR1 SGHTA, CDR2 FQGTGA. This CDR3 spans 15 amino acids. V was pared by 2 bases and J by 13 bases, with 13 bases of the junction left unmatched. CDR3 nucleotide sequence: TGTGCCAGCAGCTTAGAGGGGAGCGGGAGATTGAACCAGTTCTTC. Protein: CASSLEGSGRLNQFF.

The chain couples TRBV6-5 to TRBJ2-1; the D is unclear. V shed 0 bases and J shed 10 bases, with 4 bases lying between them. Germline lookup yields CDR1 MNHEY and CDR2 SVGAGI. The CDR3 is 11 amino acids. CDR3 amino acids: CASSYSREQFF. The CDR3 nucleotides are TGTGCCAGCAGTTACTCGCGGGAGCAGTTCTTC.

The chain is built from TRBV15 and TRBJ1-2; possibly TRBD1 for D (5 bases). The CDR3 is made up of 15 amino acids. V was clipped by 1 base and J by 6 bases, with 15 bases between them. The germline gives CDR1 LNHNV, CDR2 YYDKDF (reference sequence). This chain's CDR3 is CATSRVGWGGNGYTF. CDR3 nucleotide sequence: TGTGCCACCAGCAGAGTAGGATGGGGCGGGAATGGCTACACCTTC.

The chain uses TRBV4-3 and TRBJ2-1, with 8 positions matching TRBD2. This CDR3 has 17 amino acids. Germline CDR1 reads LGHNA; CDR2 reads YSLEER. V trimming: 0 bases; J trimming: 8 bases; junction bases outside the gene matches: 12. The CDR3 nucleotides read TGCGCCAGCAGCCAAGATACCGGGAGGGCCTATTGGCATGAGCAGTTCTTC. It encodes CASSQDTGRAYWHEQFF.

CDR3 loop: CASTRGQQNTEAFF. DNA of the CDR3: TGTGCCAGCACCAGGGGACAGCAGAACACTGAAGCTTTCTTT. J is TRBJ1-1 and V is TRBV5-4; TRBD1 matches 7 bases. Germline CDR1 and CDR2: SGHNT and YYREEE (reference sequence). Unmatched junction bases numbered 6, after V lost 6 bases and J lost 1 base. This CDR3 has 14 amino acids. Full variable domain (rest looked up from reference TRBV5-4 and TRBJ1-1): ETGVTQSPTHLIKTRGQQVTLRCSSQSGHNTVSWYQQALGQGPQFIFQYYREEENGRGNFPPRFSGLQFPNYSSELNVNALELDDSALYLCASTRGQQNTEAFFGQGTRLTVV.

This chain connects TRBV7-2 to TRBJ2-1; TRBD2 matches 7 bases. Looked up from germline, CDR1 is SGHTA and CDR2 is FQGNSA. J gave up 10 bases and V 1 base, and 19 bases lay outside the gene matches. The CDR3 totals 18 residues. The CDR3: CASSLVRRREGVGNEQFF. DNA for the CDR3: TGTGCCAGCAGCTTAGTTAGGAGGAGGGAGGGCGTCGGTAACGAGCAGTTCTTC.

J is TRBJ2-5 and V is TRBV6-1, with a tentative D call TRBD2 (5 bases). The CDR3 length is 11 residues. V lost 5 bases and J 11 bases, leaving 12 bases between the germline ends. Germline V gene sequence: CDR1 MNHNS, CDR2 SASEGT. The CDR3 DNA is TGTGCCAGCAGTTTTAAGTGGGAGCAGTACTTC. Protein: CASSFKWEQYF.

The J gene is TRBJ2-6, the V gene TRBV7-9, with a tentative D call TRBD1 (5 bases). The CDR3 consists of 18 residues. CDR1 is SEHNR, CDR2 FQNEAQ, per germline (reference sequence). The V gene lost 8 bases and the J gene lost 0 bases, with 20 bases spanning the gap. The CDR3 bases are TGTGCCAGCGGAGACAGCTTAGAGATTCACTCTGGGGCCAACGTCCTGACTTTC. The encoded protein is CASGDSLEIHSGANVLTF.

DNA for the CDR3: TGCAGTGCTAGAAGCGGGAAAGAGCAGTTCTTC. Encoded protein: CSARSGKEQFF. The chain uses TRBV20-1 and TRBJ2-1; 7 nucleotides align to TRBD2. CDR1 and CDR2 (germline): DFQATT, SNEGSKA (reference sequence). J gave up 10 bases and V 2 bases, and 2 bases lay outside the gene matches. The CDR3 is made up of 11 amino acids.

The rearrangement links TRBV11-3 to TRBJ2-1, with TRBD2 identical over 7 bases. Germline V gene data show CDR1 as SGHNT and CDR2 as YENEEA. The V gene end was trimmed by 2 bases and the J gene end by 5 bases; junction bases not matched to a gene: 6. The CDR3 sequence is 15 residues long. CDR3 DNA: TGTGCCAGCAGCTTACGCGGGAGTTACCACAATGAGCAGTTCTTC. It yields the protein CASSLRGSYHNEQFF. Full variable domain (missing parts from reference TRBV11-3 and TRBJ2-1): EAGVVQSPRYKIIEKKQPVAFWCNPISGHNTLYWYLQNLGQGPELLIRYENEEAVDDSQLPKDRFSAERLKGVDSTLKIQPAELGDSAVYLCASSLRGSYHNEQFFGPGTRLTVL.

The chain links TRBV6-5 to TRBJ2-1, with D possibly being TRBD2 (5 bases). CDR3 length: 11 amino acids. V was pared by 5 bases and J by 9 bases, with 8 bases between. The germline CDR1 and CDR2 sequences are MNHEY and SVGAGI. The CDR3 nucleotides read TGTGCCAGCAGTAGCGGAACTGAGCAGTTCTTC. Amino acids: CASSSGTEQFF.

The chain recombines TRBV5-1 with TRBJ2-7, with 7 positions matching TRBD1. Losses at the gene ends were 3 bases for V and 4 bases for J; bases not matched to a gene: 7. The germline CDR1 and CDR2 sequences are SGHRS and YFSETQ. The CDR3 totals 14 residues. The CDR3 DNA follows: TGCGCCAGCAGCTCGTTGCTACAGGGGTACGAGCAGTACTTC. Protein: CASSSLLQGYEQYF.

Only a few counts were recorded for this clone. The gene calls are TRBV5-4 and TRBJ1-1; no clear D gene. The CDR3 runs to 13 residues. V dropped 1 base and J dropped 1 base, with 5 bases sitting between them. The germline V gene has CDR1 SGHNT and CDR2 YYREEE (reference sequence). The CDR3 region is CASSLLGNTEAFF. DNA of the CDR3: TGTGCCAGCAGCTTGCTAGGGAACACTGAAGCTTTCTTT. The complete variable domain, with remaining parts taken from reference TRBV5-4 and TRBJ1-1, reads ETGVTQSPTHLIKTRGQQVTLRCSSQSGHNTVSWYQQALGQGPQFIFQYYREEENGRGNFPPRFSGLQFPNYSSELNVNALELDDSALYLCASSLLGNTEAFFGQGTRLTVV.

The chain joins TRBV28 to TRBJ2-3; TRBD2 might be the D (6 bases). Germline-derived CDR1 and CDR2 are MDHEN and SYDVKM. Trimming removed 6 bases from V and 1 base from J, with 14 bases in between. The CDR3 runs 15 residues. The CDR3 region has the DNA TGTGCCAGCAGCTGGTCGGGACTGTGCACAGATACGCAGTATTTT. Translating it yields CASSWSGLCTDTQYF.

CDR3 DNA sequence: TGCGCCAGCGGGAGGCTGACAGGGGCGAACACCGGGGAGCTGTTTTTT. Translation: CASGRLTGANTGELFF. The rearrangement links TRBV5-1 to TRBJ2-2, with 8 bases that match TRBD1. This CDR3 is 16 amino acids long. The germline V gene encodes CDR1 SGHRS and CDR2 YFSETQ. The trim removed 7 bases at V and 0 bases at J, leaving 8 bases unmatched.

This clone was recorded once. This chain uses TRBV30 with TRBJ1-5; D may be TRBD1 (5 bases). The length of the CDR3 is 13 residues. The germline gives CDR1 GTSNPN, CDR2 SVGIG (reference sequence). V dropped 3 bases and J dropped 4 bases, with 10 bases sitting between them. CDR3 bases: TGTGCCTGGAGGGCGGGGGGAAATCAGCCCCAGCATTTT. As protein: CAWRAGGNQPQHF.

The chain links TRBV9 to TRBJ1-1, with D possibly TRBD1 on 5 matching bases. CDR1 and CDR2 from the germline V gene are SGDLS and YYNGEE. V was clipped by 6 bases and J by 6 bases, with 15 bases between them. CDR3 length: 13 residues. The CDR3 DNA sequence: TGTGCCAGCACGGGGGGGGGAGGGGCTGAAGCTTTCTTT. Its protein product is CASTGGGGAEAFF.